The source of this T cell receptor (beta chain) is a study of immune heterogeneity within non-small cell lung tumors. Study at large: Tumors were classified as 4 squamous cell carcinomas, 10 non-squamous carcinomas and 1 not otherwise specified. Study-wide points: High-frequency clones unique to single sites coexisted with identical dominant CDR3 beta clonotypes that recurred across tumor sites within a patient.

The authors used around 590 ng of bulk tumor genomic DNA per sample as template. Biopsy collection occurred during surgery, with several far-apart biopsies per primary tumor. Curative surgical treatment was performed in patients who had newly diagnosed, untreated non-small cell lung cancer. Newly diagnosed non-small cell lung cancer patients undergoing curative-intent surgery served as donors. Looked up from germline, CDR1 is LGHDT and CDR2 is YNNKEL (reference sequence). The CDR3 covers 14 residues. After removal of 2 bases from V and 7 bases from J, the junction contained 6 bases not matched to a gene. TCR beta CDR3 was amplified by multiplex PCR, first round around 10 cycles, 32 V and 13 J primers. One entry per CDR3 protein results from TCRdb running MiXCR on the multiplex PCR reads. The table includes under 20,000 distinct CDR3 sequences, roughly 30% detected once. This clonotype was counted ten times or more. The antigen is unknown.

V usage is TRBV3-1 and J usage is TRBJ2-3; 7 nucleotides align to TRBD1. Sequenced material: lung tumor tissue. This receptor was obtained from a man aged 35-49 years with non-small cell lung cancer. The CDR3 region is CASSQRRQGHTQYF. DNA for the CDR3: TGTGCCAGCAGCCAAAGACGACAGGGTCATACGCAGTATTTT.